The present TCR beta chain was sequenced within a study of cytomegalovirus exposure and HLA in healthy donors (dated by TCRdb to about 2017). Regarding the study in general: An earlier analysis of approximately 640 of the donors reported approximately 290 Gb of sequence data and 120 million or so unique TCR beta sequences from 150 million to 200 million T cells. Alongside the repertoire data, information on donor age, sex, ethnicity and CMV serostatus was compiled. Besides the first cohort of hundreds of subjects, a separate validation cohort made up of 90 to 150 different subjects was used. All discovery cohort repertoires had been generated on a single sequencing platform. In a later analysis, previously published TCR beta repertoires from 550 to 700 donors were re-analyzed and high-resolution HLA genotyping was added so that TCR occurrence patterns could be studied. On average, around 240,000 unique TCR beta nucleotide sequences were sequenced per donor among 350 to 400 genotyped donors of the cohort, with about 19% of those sequences being non-productive. An earlier analysis of nearly 600 of the donors applied high-throughput TCR beta sequencing to assess whether each TCR beta V gene segment acted as functional or pseudogenic. Roughly 300 gigabases of sequencing data and around 80 million unique TCR sequences made up an early release that covered several hundred HLA-typed donors. The study was designed to test whether signatures of past pathogen exposure could be identified by cataloging public T cell receptors. High-throughput TCR immunosequencing, statistical association of individual TCRs with disease status, and machine learning were combined to predict cytomegalovirus infection status. A few DR-DQ haplotypes were treated as single units for association and clustering because of strong linkage in the cohort. Typing coverage varied by locus: roughly 620-640 donors for A, B, C, DRB1 and DQB1; more than 500 for DQA1; about 570 for DPA1; approximately 490 for DPB1. The T cell repertoires of several hundred subjects were profiled by immunosequencing and related to cytomegalovirus serostatus. Genome-wide SNP genotypes for about 60% of the 666 donors were used in a later genetic analysis, which treated that subset as a discovery cohort. HLA typing covered class I and class II loci at four-digit resolution. Of the 350 to 450 genotyped donors, 81% were placed in the genetic ancestry cluster associated with self-reported Caucasian donors. Rather than using new phenotypic data, the later analysis identified candidate immune exposures from TCR beta sequences and from how often those sequences occurred across donors. What the study reported, not specific to this receptor: A later analysis found that HLA-associated TCR beta chains were more clonally expanded and had lower generation probabilities than equally common non-associated chains. Sequencing depth was assumed to be roughly uniform across donors in the presence/absence analyses, though that assumption may not hold. In a later analysis, most CMV-associated TCR beta chains were found to appear HLA-restricted, with HLA associations seemingly driven largely by CMV exposure. Linkage disequilibrium might explain the correlated functional status among segregating V segments, but an unknown experimental factor could not be ruled out. When HLA alleles, especially DR and DQ, strongly co-occurred, TCR associations were difficult to assign to individual alleles. In both the original and validation cohorts, the classifier was reported to diagnose cytomegalovirus status with high specificity and sensitivity. A total of roughly 160 TCR beta chains were listed by the study as associated with cytomegalovirus. Because HLA typing was unavailable for some donors at each locus, only the typed subset was used in association tests. Some IMGT-functional V segments, including TRBV6-2 and TRBV6-3, could not be distinguished by the 87-base-pair reads and were therefore excluded. In a later genetic analysis, a missense DCLRE1C variant was associated with V-gene and J-gene trimming of TCR beta chains, and the association was replicated in an independent cohort. A later analysis found that TCR association rates varied across HLA loci, with DRB1 alleles showing the most associated TCRs and HLA-C alleles the fewest. Three of the identified cytomegalovirus-associated TCR beta chains were confirmed in vitro to be specific for cytomegalovirus antigens. The sequencing pipeline was judged likely to have produced a cluster of highly shared sequence variants as a technical artifact. According to a later genetic analysis, donors in an Asian-associated ancestry cluster had fewer N-insertions in productive TCRs than the approximately 630-donor mean. A further reported finding was that TCR beta sequences accurately predicted the HLA-A and HLA-B alleles for most subjects in the first cohort. In an earlier analysis of approximately 590 of the donors, most TCR beta V segments appeared in productive rearrangements about 90% or about 30% of the time, broadly matching IMGT annotations. Across donors, most TCR sequences were observed very rarely, whereas some public TCRs were present in many individuals. The earlier analysis of approximately 590 of the donors excluded around 17 rarely observed V segments, including chromosome 9 orphons, because counts were too low. In this cohort, only TCR beta chains were sequenced, and detectable features were limited by the absence of alpha or paired-chain data. In a later analysis, 16,951 TCR beta sequences were associated with specific HLA alleles at a false discovery rate of 0.05. Several of the top co-occurrence clusters appeared to be linked to parvovirus B19, influenza, CMV and Epstein-Barr virus, according to a later analysis. It was suggested by the authors that the approach could potentially be generalized to other disease states and immunological phenotypes. For the cohort, immune exposure information was limited to CMV serostatus.

The germline V gene (reference sequence) gives CDR1 as SEHNR and CDR2 as FQNEAQ. V is trimmed back by 2 bases and J by 2 bases, and the junction contains 5 bases that no gene match accounts for. Its CDR3 holds 17 amino acids, cysteine through phenylalanine. Of all the DNA, just the CDR3 is kept, 51 bases in frame from base 1. Libraries were made using the immunoSEQ multiplex PCR assay. A mixture of 60 forward primers for TCR Vbeta segments and 13 reverse primers for TCR Jbeta segments was used in the multiplex PCR. The CDR3 region of rearranged TCR beta genes was amplified from genomic DNA by a multiplex PCR assay. The amplified TCR beta libraries were sequenced on the Illumina HiSeq System as 87-base-pair reads. Regarding the original processing steps: In a later analysis, some 80 million unique TCR beta chains were counted across the 650 to 700 repertoires, and around 10 million of these chains were shared by at least two donors. To remove PCR and sequencing errors, raw reads were error-corrected and collapsed into unique sequences using a nearest-neighbor algorithm that merged closely related sequences. To assign V, D and J gene segments, CDR3 sequences were aligned to IMGT reference sequences. For a sequence to be retained, at least a six-nucleotide match to both a V gene segment and a J gene segment was required. A rearrangement counted as productive if the CDR3 had no stop codons and remained in frame with V and J, and every other rearrangement counted as non-productive. CDR3 was defined according to IMGT convention as the region running from the second conserved V-encoded cysteine to the conserved J-encoded phenylalanine. In an earlier analysis of approximately 590 of the donors, sequences lacking an unambiguous match to a single V gene segment were excluded. An earlier analysis of several hundred of the donors classified V segments as functional when productive rearrangements were above 56.7% and as segregating when the standard deviation between donors was above 5%. A statistical classification framework was built to diagnose cytomegalovirus status from the catalog of TCR beta chain sequences. A later analysis assigned V and J genes by comparing TCR nucleotide sequences with IMGT/GENE-DB human TR gene sequences. A later analysis assigned CDR3 sequences and most-parsimonious VDJ recombination scenarios with the TCRdist pipeline. In a later analysis, each TCR beta chain was defined by its CDR3 amino acid sequence together with its V-gene family, and reads without a unique V-gene family were excluded. As a way to deal with suspected cross-contamination and a sequencing artifact, a later analysis dropped nearly 600 nucleotide sequences that were highly shared and had low generation probability. For each public chain, a later analysis derived a clonal expansion index from normalized ranks of inferred template counts within each repertoire. In a later analysis, generation probabilities were computed with a VDJ recombination model fitted to out-of-frame rearrangements, and the resulting probabilities were checked against IGoR. In a later analysis, TCR-TCR, TCR-HLA and TCR-CMV co-occurrence was scored with hypergeometric tests, and a repertoire-size bias correction was applied to TCR pairs. False discovery rates were estimated in a later analysis by permuting HLA or CMV assignments 20 times. In a later analysis, co-occurring TCRs were grouped with DBSCAN, and TCRdist sequence similarity was added when clustering was performed within HLA-allele-positive subsets. For co-occurrence clustering, repertoires with fewer than 30,000 or more than 120,000 public chains were excluded, along with 4 to 6 repertoires with anomalous nucleotide sharing. What TCRdb holds here is the immuneACCESS table cut down to in-frame rearrangements. Part of the clones is not present; checked against another copy, under half of the missing clones reflect an unresolved V gene, and the others are unexplained. The D gene and trimming were derived from the DNA, and the V and J assignments and clone size from that table. The sample records over 70,000 clones, about three quarters of which are singletons. In total, the top ten clones hold roughly 2.6% of the sample.

Points on this clone: Its antigen is currently not known. No much larger clone is present one base from it, and per-base qualities are unavailable.

The cohort was made up of 666 healthy bone marrow donors. At the time of sampling, every cohort member was nominally healthy, though immune exposures that went unrecorded were likely present. The donor was CMV seropositive and belonged to the group of 250 to 300 seropositive cohort members. Every donor gave a peripheral blood sample, and the peripheral blood mononuclear cells from that sample were used for TCR beta sequencing. Genomic DNA extraction from the blood cell samples was performed with the Qiagen DNeasy Blood Extraction Kit. Sequencing input: PBMCs. The clonotype comes from a male donor in good health and CMV-seropositive. Recombination joined TRBV7-9 with TRBJ2-3; 12 bases in between match TRBD2. The nucleotides read TGTGCCAGCAGCTTAATAGGACTAGCGGGATTCACAGATACGCAGTATTTT. It specifies CASSLIGLAGFTDTQYF. The entire variable domain, with the stretches around the CDR3 drawn from the reference TRBV7-9 and TRBJ2-3 proteins, is DTGVSQNPRHKITKRGQNVTFRCDPISEHNRLYWYRQTLGQGPEFLTYFQNEAQLEKSRLLSDRFSAERPKGSFSTLEIQRTEQGDSAMYLCASSLIGLAGFTDTQYFGPGTRLTVL.